The 25 T cell receptor beta chains reported below all come from one sample, sequenced in a study of T-cell reconstitution after alpha-beta-depleted transplantation in children. Library preparation (for TCRbeta) was performed with unique molecular identifiers. A single record per CDR3 protein comes from TCRdb applying MiXCR to the PCR reads. The sample lists fewer than 1 million distinct CDR3 sequences, 16% occurring once. The specimen was PBMCs, mostly from graft donor cells, collected 360 days after TCRalphabeta/CD19-depleted stem cell transplant. The source of these receptors is a male patient between 10 and 17 years old who had a stem cell transplant for acute lymphoblastic leukemia, so the T cells may come from the graft donor.

As to this clonotype: One junction end does not reproduce the germline sequence, and a read error may be involved. The chain recombines TRBV20-1 with TRBJ1-3; D not resolved. Per germline, CDR1 DFQATT and CDR2 SNEGSKA (reference sequence). CDR3 size: 14 residues. CDR3 sequence: CSASRLPPGNTIYF. DNA for the CDR3: TGCAGTGCTAGCCGCCTACCTCCTGGGAACACCATATATTTT.

This chain's CDR3 is CASSPLRGRQETQYF. In DNA form, the CDR3 reads TGTGCCAGCAGCCCCCTCCGAGGGAGACAAGAGACCCAGTACTTC. The gene calls are TRBV11-2 and TRBJ2-5, with D possibly being TRBD2 (5 bases). The V end lost 5 bases, the J end lost 2 bases, and 15 bases lay between the germline ends. This CDR3 is built from 15 residues. The germline gives CDR1 SGHAT, CDR2 FQNNGV.

The chain joins TRBV20-1 to TRBJ2-2; perhaps TRBD2 as D (7 bases). CDR1 and CDR2 (germline): DFQATT, SNEGSKA (reference sequence). This CDR3 has 15 amino acids. Trimming shortened V by 2 bases and J by 5 bases, and 15 bases separated the two germline ends. The CDR3 DNA reads TGCAGTGCTAGATACTGGGGGGGCGGTACCGGGGAGCTGTTTTTT. Its translation: CSARYWGGGTGELFF.

This clonotype appeared a few times. The V call is TRBV7-6, the J call TRBJ2-2, with 11 nucleotides matching TRBD2. CDR3 length: 19 amino acids. Germline CDR1 and CDR2: SGHVS and FNYEAQ. The ends lost 2 bases at V and 1 base at J; junction bases unmatched: 9. The CDR3: CASSLFRSGTSGNTGELFF. CDR3 sequence (DNA): TGTGCCAGCAGCTTATTCAGATCCGGGACTAGCGGGAACACCGGGGAGCTGTTTTTT.

The chain couples TRBV5-1 to TRBJ2-7; D unresolved. Trimming pared 0 bases from V and 5 bases from J, leaving 6 bases between. CDR3 size: 12 residues. Germline CDR1 SGHRS, CDR2 YFSETQ. The CDR3 reads CASSLAPDEQYF. CDR3 DNA: TGCGCCAGCAGCTTGGCTCCCGACGAGCAGTACTTC.

This CDR3 reads CASSLISHEQYF. Written as DNA, the CDR3 is TGTGCCAGCAGCTTGATAAGTCACGAGCAGTACTTC. The rearrangement links TRBV5-4 to TRBJ2-7; D is uncertain. The CDR3 runs 12 residues. The germline gives CDR1 SGHNT, CDR2 YYREEE (reference sequence). The ends were cut back, 1 base at V and 5 bases at J, with 7 bases in the middle.

The J gene is TRBJ2-1, the V gene TRBV12-5, with TRBD2 matching 7 bases. The germline V gene encodes CDR1 LGHNT and CDR2 FRNRAP. Trimming at V came to 0 bases and at J to 10 bases, leaving 9 bases not matched to a gene. There are 15 residues in the CDR3. The CDR3 loop reads CASGLVHRLAYEQFF. The CDR3 DNA reads as TGTGCTAGTGGTTTGGTACATCGACTAGCATACGAGCAGTTCTTC.

The rearrangement uses TRBV11-1 and TRBJ2-2, with 7 bases that match TRBD2. The CDR3 runs 18 residues. Germline V gene lookup returns CDR1 SGHAT and CDR2 FQDESV (reference sequence). Unmatched junction bases numbered 13, after V lost 4 bases and J lost 2 bases. The CDR3 region has the DNA TGTGCCAGCAGCTCCAGAAGGCCTGGACTAGTTAACACCGGGGAGCTGTTTTTT. This translates into CASSSRRPGLVNTGELFF.

This clonotype was detected only a few times. The genes are TRBV12-3 or TRBV12-4 and TRBJ2-7; D gene uncertain. V lost 6 bases to trimming and J lost 5 bases, with 14 bases between them. This CDR3 region has 13 residues. The chain's CDR3 is CASSLDPPHEQYF. The CDR3 nucleotides are TGTGCCAGCAGCTTGGACCCCCCCCACGAGCAGTACTTC.

V usage is TRBV2 and J usage is TRBJ2-1, with TRBD1 as a possible D gene (5 bases). This CDR3 contains 13 residues. Germline V gene data show CDR1 as SNHLY and CDR2 as FYNNEI. Trimming pared 3 bases from V and 8 bases from J, leaving 11 bases between. CDR3 sequence (DNA): TGTGCCAGCAGTGAGTTGGACATCGATGAGCAGTTCTTC. Its translation: CASSELDIDEQFF.

The chain combines TRBV3-1 with TRBJ1-6; D might be TRBD1 (5 bases). The CDR3 is 16 amino acids. Germline values: CDR1 LGHDT, CDR2 YNNKEL (reference sequence). The ends were cut back, 0 bases at V and 13 bases at J, with 19 bases in the middle. CDR3 coding DNA: TGTGCCAGCAGCCAAGATAACGGGGCCGGATTGATCCCCCTCCACTTT. It is translated as CASSQDNGAGLIPLHF. Filled out from reference TRBV3-1 and TRBJ1-6, the complete variable domain reads DTAVSQTPKYLVTQMGNDKSIKCEQNLGHDTMYWYKQDSKKFLKIMFSYNNKELIINETVPNRFSPKSPDKAHLNLHINSLELGDSAVYFCASSQDNGAGLIPLHFGNGTRLTVT.

This clonotype was counted between two and nine times. The chain is built from TRBV12-3 or TRBV12-4 and TRBJ2-3; the D call may be TRBD1 or TRBD2 (5 bases each). Trimming left V 7 bases short and J 0 bases short, with 11 bases between. This CDR3 is built from 14 residues. CDR3 amino acids: CASIHGASTDTQYF. The CDR3 nucleotides are TGTGCCAGCATCCACGGGGCTAGCACAGATACGCAGTATTTT.

This clonotype was observed many times. The chain combines TRBV12-3 or TRBV12-4 with TRBJ1-6, with D possibly TRBD1 on 5 matching bases. The length of the CDR3 is 14 residues. V was shortened by 3 bases and J by 9 bases, with 12 bases between the two germline ends. CDR3 sequence (DNA): TGTGCCAGCAGTTTTCGCCCAAGGGGTTCACCCCTCCACTTT. Residues: CASSFRPRGSPLHF.

This clonotype was observed a handful of times. The chain has TRBV5-1 and TRBJ2-7; D remains ambiguous. V gave up 5 bases and J gave up 1 base, with 13 bases separating them. This CDR3 is built from 14 residues. Germline V gives CDR1 SGHRS, CDR2 YFSETQ. CDR3 nucleotides: TGCGCCAGCAGTAATTTACCAGTTTCCTACGAGCAGTACTTC. Its translation: CASSNLPVSYEQYF.

The chain employs TRBV10-3 and TRBJ2-1; 7 nucleotides match TRBD2. Germline V gene sequence: CDR1 ENHRY, CDR2 SYGVKD. The CDR3 totals 16 residues. V was pared by 2 bases and J by 4 bases, with 8 bases of the junction left unmatched. CDR3 region: CAISEPAGTLYNEQFF. In DNA form, the CDR3 reads TGTGCCATCAGTGAGCCAGCGGGAACCCTTTACAATGAGCAGTTCTTC.

J is TRBJ2-2 and V is TRBV19; D gene unclear. The CDR3 sequence is 15 residues long. The V and J ends lost 6 bases and 0 bases respectively, with 11 bases between them. The germline gives CDR1 LNHDA, CDR2 SQIVND (reference sequence). CDR3 protein: CASSGRSANTGELFF. The CDR3 DNA reads TGTGCCAGTAGCGGTAGGTCGGCGAACACCGGGGAGCTGTTTTTT.

This clonotype was seen a handful of times. The chain joins TRBV20-1 to TRBJ2-3, with 14 bases aligning to TRBD2. This CDR3 has 17 residues. CDR1 and CDR2 from the germline V gene are DFQATT and SNEGSKA (reference sequence). The CDR3 loop is CRGGLAGVVTSTDTQYF. CDR3 coding DNA: TGCAGGGGGGGACTAGCGGGAGTGGTAACTAGCACAGATACGCAGTATTTT.

The CDR3 DNA sequence: TGCGCCAGCAGGGGACCACCACGCACAGATACGCAGTATTTT. It specifies CASRGPPRTDTQYF. The chain joins TRBV5-1 to TRBJ2-3; possibly TRBD1 or TRBD2 for D (5 bases each). Germline V lookup: CDR1 SGHRS, CDR2 YFSETQ. With 5 bases removed from V and 1 base from J, the gap between germline ends came to 11 bases. This CDR3 has 14 amino acids.

V gene TRBV11-2 combines with J gene TRBJ1-1, with TRBD1 identical over 7 bases. Per the germline V gene, CDR1 is SGHAT and CDR2 is FQNNGV. V gave up 2 bases and J gave up 4 bases; unmatched junction bases: 7. The CDR3 covers 15 residues. In DNA form, the CDR3 reads TGTGCCAGCAGCTTACGACCAAGGGGGCTCACTGAAGCTTTCTTT. Encoded protein: CASSLRPRGLTEAFF.

This clonotype was found many times. This chain connects TRBV12-3 or TRBV12-4 to TRBJ2-1, with TRBD2 identical over 10 bases. Losses at the gene ends were 6 bases for V and 3 bases for J; bases not matched to a gene: 5. This CDR3 contains 15 residues. CDR3 DNA sequence: TGTGCCAGCAGGTCGAGCGGGAGGGTCTACAATGAGCAGTTCTTC. As protein: CASRSSGRVYNEQFF.

The V gene is TRBV18, the J gene TRBJ1-5; no clear D gene. The V and J ends lost 0 bases and 5 bases respectively, with 17 bases between them. The germline V gene has CDR1 KGHSH and CDR2 LQKENI. The CDR3 consists of 17 residues. CDR3 sequence (DNA): TGTGCCAGCTCACCACCACCCTCACAGCTGGTTGATCAGCCCCAGCATTTT. This encodes CASSPPPSQLVDQPQHF.

A remark on this clonotype: The junction shows a germline mismatch at one end, possibly a read error. The gene calls are TRBV2 and TRBJ2-1; 8 nucleotides line up with TRBD1. Germline CDR1 SNHLY, CDR2 FYNNEI. This CDR3 comprises 14 residues. The CDR3 loop reads CCRRTGRSYNEQFF. CDR3 nucleotide sequence: TGCTGCCGGCGGACAGGGCGTTCCTACAATGAGCAGTTCTTC.

This clonotype has only a few counts. The chain couples TRBV5-5 to TRBJ2-3; D is ambiguous. The V end was cut by 3 bases, the J end by 1 base, with 12 bases between. The CDR3 runs to 15 residues. The germline V gene has CDR1 SGHKS and CDR2 YYEKEE (reference sequence). This CDR3 reads CASSSGRVGTDTQYF. The CDR3 DNA reads as TGTGCCAGCAGCTCGGGCAGAGTCGGCACAGATACGCAGTATTTT. Using reference TRBV5-5 and TRBJ2-3 for the parts outside the CDR3, the full variable domain is DAGVTQSPTHLIKTRGQQVTLRCSPISGHKSVSWYQQVLGQGPQFIFQYYEKEERGRGNFPDRFSARQFPNYSSELNVNALLLGDSALYLCASSSGRVGTDTQYFGPGTRLTVL.

The V gene is TRBV27, the J gene TRBJ2-1; 7 nucleotides match TRBD1. The CDR3 runs to 17 residues. Per the germline V gene, CDR1 is MNHEY and CDR2 is SMNVEV (reference sequence). V gave up 5 bases and J gave up 5 bases; unmatched junction bases: 15. The CDR3, as DNA: TGTGCCAGCAGTCCCCACCAAACAGGGGATCTACACAATGAGCAGTTCTTC. This codes for CASSPHQTGDLHNEQFF.

This clonotype was picked up many times. The chain links TRBV21-1 to TRBJ2-1; the D call of TRBD2 is as the table states it, not checked on the DNA. TRBV21-1 is reported as a pseudogene. This CDR3 has 16 residues. The CDR3 is CASSPNPLAGDNEQFF. Here the CDR3 DNA reads TGTGCCAGCAGCCCCAATCCACTAGCGGGGGACAATGAGCAGTTCTTC.